These 29 T cell receptor beta chains share one sample of origin, sequenced in a study of T-cell memory formation after mild COVID-19 (dated by TCRdb to the early 2020s). Receptors were amplified or captured by 5' RACE. Reads for this sample came from an Illumina NovaSeq 6000. In-frame beta chains were kept once TCRdb had trimmed the public reads at Q25 with fastp and called clones with MiXCR. When rows share a CDR3 protein, they turn into one entry using the most common DNA and genes. For this sample there are 310,000 or so distinct CDR3 sequences; around a sixth appear just once. The ten largest clonotypes hold around a fifth of the sample. Sequenced: PBMCs or a T cell subset sorted from them (not recorded which). These receptors originate from a man between 18 and 35 years old who had mild COVID-19 (a few samples of this study predate the infection). The sample titles of this study are shuffled in the database, so cell type and time point are left out; the donor was told from shared clones.

The chain joins TRBV19 to TRBJ2-5; D is uncertain. The V end was cut by 3 bases, the J end by 5 bases, with 13 bases between. The CDR3 sequence is 14 residues long. The germline gives CDR1 LNHDA, CDR2 SQIVND (reference sequence). The CDR3 sequence is CASSILTSPETQYF. CDR3 DNA: TGTGCCAGTAGTATTTTGACATCGCCGGAGACCCAGTACTTC.

This clonotype was seen ten or more times. The chain carries TRBV5-1 and TRBJ2-5; D might be TRBD2 (5 bases). The CDR3 sequence is 14 residues long. Germline lookup yields CDR1 SGHRS and CDR2 YFSETQ. V lost 0 bases, J lost 3 bases, and 9 bases lay in between. The CDR3 bases are TGCGCCAGCAGCTTGGATACCGGGGAAGAGACCCAGTACTTC. Protein product: CASSLDTGEETQYF. Based on the CDR3 plus reference TRBV5-1 and TRBJ2-5, the full variable domain is KAGVTQTPRYLIKTRGQQVTLSCSPISGHRSVSWYQQTPGQGLQFLFEYFSETQRNKGNFPGRFSGRQFSNSRSEMNVSTLELGDSALYLCASSLDTGEETQYFGPGTRLLVL.

The chain's CDR3 is CAWSATDGNQPQHF. The CDR3 nucleotides are TGTGCCTGGAGTGCAACGGACGGGAATCAGCCCCAGCATTTT. This chain links TRBV30 with TRBJ1-5; D is ambiguous. Trimming took 1 base from V and 4 from J, leaving 11 bases between them. The V gene's germline CDR1 is GTSNPN and CDR2 SVGIG (reference sequence). CDR3 size: 14 residues.

The sample holds many counts of this clonotype. V is TRBV6-2 or TRBV6-3 and J is TRBJ2-1, with D hard to call. The germline gives CDR1 MNHEY, CDR2 SVGEGT. V was cut by 0 bases and J by 7 bases, with 13 bases left in between. There are 15 residues in the CDR3. CDR3 nucleotides: TGTGCCAGCAGTTACTCGACCCCCCCTCGGAATGAGCAGTTCTTC. Amino acids: CASSYSTPPRNEQFF.

This clonotype has a handful of counts. This chain links TRBV20-1 with TRBJ2-2; 7 positions match TRBD2. This CDR3 spans 17 amino acids. With V trimmed by 0 bases and J by 0 bases, 7 bases remained unmatched. Germline loops: CDR1 DFQATT, CDR2 SNEGSKA (reference sequence). This CDR3 reads CSARDEKRGPNTGELFF. Written as DNA, the CDR3 is TGCAGTGCTAGAGATGAAAAGCGGGGCCCGAACACCGGGGAGCTGTTTTTT.

This clonotype has ten or more counts. The V and J genes are TRBV7-2 and TRBJ2-2; TRBD1 or TRBD2 may be the D gene (5 bases each). The CDR3 contains 15 residues. V lost 7 bases and J 0 bases, leaving 12 bases between the germline ends. The germline V gene has CDR1 SGHTA and CDR2 FQGNSA. CDR3 region: CASTRDVANTGELFF. In DNA form, the CDR3 reads TGTGCCAGCACCAGGGACGTCGCGAACACCGGGGAGCTGTTTTTT.

A few counts support this clonotype. For the CDR3, the DNA is TGTGCCAGCAGTTTATCACAGGGGAACACCGGGGAGCTGTTTTTT. Protein: CASSLSQGNTGELFF. The chain couples TRBV6-2 or TRBV6-3 to TRBJ2-2; TRBD1 might be the D (6 bases). The germline V gene encodes CDR1 MNHEY and CDR2 SVGEGT. V lost 4 bases, J lost 1 base, and 10 bases lay in between. There are 15 residues in the CDR3.

The sample holds a few counts of this clonotype. The V and J genes are TRBV7-9 and TRBJ2-1; 7 bases line up with TRBD1. The CDR3 runs to 12 residues. Germline CDR1 SEHNR, CDR2 FQNEAQ (reference sequence). V was pared by 10 bases and J by 5 bases, with 5 bases of the junction left unmatched. CDR3 coding DNA: TGTGCCATCGGGACAGCCAACAATGAGCAGTTCTTC. Translating gives CAIGTANNEQFF.

This clonotype occurred a few times. The chain is built from TRBV5-1 and TRBJ2-5; a possible D gene is TRBD2 (5 bases). Trimming removed 7 bases at V and 1 base at J, with 11 bases between. The CDR3 contains 13 residues. From germline, CDR1 is SGHRS and CDR2 YFSETQ. CDR3 protein: CASRLGLQETQYF. CDR3 nucleotide sequence: TGCGCCAGCCGCCTTGGACTCCAAGAGACCCAGTACTTC.

The chain combines TRBV18 with TRBJ2-2, with D possibly being TRBD1 (5 bases). Trimming cost V 1 base and J 5 bases, with 14 bases left between them. Germline CDR1 KGHSH, CDR2 LQKENI. The CDR3 loop spans 16 amino acids. The CDR3 coding sequence is TGTGCCAGCTCACCACTCCCGACAGTGTCGACCGGGGAGCTGTTTTTT. Its translation is CASSPLPTVSTGELFF.

The chain links TRBV5-4 to TRBJ2-3, with 9 positions matching TRBD1. This CDR3 is built from 12 residues. The J segment lost 14 bases and the V segment lost 4 bases, leaving 8 bases of the junction unmatched. Germline V lookup: CDR1 SGHNT, CDR2 YYREEE (reference sequence). CDR3 coding DNA: TGTGCCAGCAGCCAGGGACAGGGTACTTGGTATTTT. Translating it yields CASSQGQGTWYF. Variable domain in full (rest from reference TRBV5-4 and TRBJ2-3): ETGVTQSPTHLIKTRGQQVTLRCSSQSGHNTVSWYQQALGQGPQFIFQYYREEENGRGNFPPRFSGLQFPNYSSELNVNALELDDSALYLCASSQGQGTWYFGPGTRLTVL.

This clonotype was counted only a few times. This chain connects TRBV20-1 to TRBJ1-1, with TRBD1 as a possible D gene (6 bases). V dropped 3 bases and J dropped 4 bases, with 6 bases sitting between them. The germline V gene has CDR1 DFQATT and CDR2 SNEGSKA (reference sequence). CDR3 length: 11 residues. The CDR3 DNA reads as TGCAGTGCTAGCAGGGGCACTGAAGCTTTCTTT. Encoded protein: CSASRGTEAFF.

This clonotype has more than one count but fewer than ten. The DNA of the CDR3 is TGTGCCAGCAGTTACTCCCTTACGACAGGGAATGGCTACACCTTC. Protein: CASSYSLTTGNGYTF. The chain has TRBV6-5 and TRBJ1-2; 7 bases are a match to TRBD1. The J segment lost 6 bases and the V segment lost 0 bases, leaving 7 bases of the junction unmatched. Looked up from germline, CDR1 is MNHEY and CDR2 is SVGAGI. The CDR3 contains 15 residues.

The chain uses TRBV20-1 and TRBJ2-3; TRBD1 matches 7 bases. This CDR3 has 14 amino acids. V lost 6 bases and J lost 2; bases outside the gene matches: 8. Looked up from germline, CDR1 is DFQATT and CDR2 is SNEGSKA (reference sequence). DNA for the CDR3: TGCAGTGCCCCGACAGGGTACTTCACAGATACGCAGTATTTT. Amino acid sequence: CSAPTGYFTDTQYF.

This clonotype occurred many times. This rearrangement joins TRBV4-3 to TRBJ2-3; perhaps TRBD1 as D (5 bases). V was pared by 1 base and J by 0 bases, with 14 bases between. From germline, CDR1 is LGHNA and CDR2 YSLEER. CDR3 length: 17 residues. The CDR3 is CASSQATTASSTDTQYF. In DNA, the CDR3 is TGCGCCAGCAGCCAAGCAACGACAGCTTCTAGCACAGATACGCAGTATTTT.

V gene TRBV3-1 combines with J gene TRBJ2-5, with a weak D call TRBD2 (6 bases). The CDR3 consists of 15 residues. Trimming left V 2 bases short and J 3 bases short, with 13 bases between. Germline values: CDR1 LGHDT, CDR2 YNNKEL (reference sequence). CDR3 coding DNA: TGTGCCAGCAGCCAAAATTATGGGGGGAAAGAGACCCAGTACTTC. It specifies CASSQNYGGKETQYF.

The table lists this clonotype with many counts. The CDR3 coding sequence is TGTGCCAGCAGCCAAGATAGCAATCAGCCCCAGCATTTT. Translation: CASSQDSNQPQHF. The chain joins TRBV4-2 to TRBJ1-5; D gene ambiguous. This CDR3 comprises 13 residues. V lost 0 bases, J lost 0 bases, and 0 bases lay in between. Germline lookup yields CDR1 LGHNA and CDR2 YNFKEQ.

The chain recombines TRBV7-8 with TRBJ1-2; 7 bases match TRBD1. V lost 3 bases to trimming and J lost 0 bases; unmatched junction nucleotides: 1. Germline V gives CDR1 SGHVS, CDR2 FQNEAQ. The CDR3 has 14 amino acids. Here the CDR3 DNA reads TGTGCCAGCAGCTTGGACAGGACTAACTATGGCTACACCTTC. The encoded protein is CASSLDRTNYGYTF.

This chain connects TRBV20-1 to TRBJ2-3; 10 positions match TRBD1. J gave up 4 bases and V 2 bases, and 9 bases lay outside the gene matches. The germline CDR1 and CDR2 sequences are DFQATT and SNEGSKA (reference sequence). The length of the CDR3 is 16 residues. This chain's CDR3 is CSARSLPGQGSDTQYF. As DNA, the CDR3 is TGCAGTGCTAGATCACTCCCGGGACAGGGGTCAGATACGCAGTATTTT.

This chain connects TRBV18 to TRBJ2-6; D is unresolved. The CDR3 has 15 amino acids. Germline assignment: CDR1 KGHSH and CDR2 LQKENI. V was shortened by 3 bases and J by 0 bases, with 6 bases between the two germline ends. As DNA, the CDR3 is TGTGCCAGCTCACCCGCGGCCTCTGGGGCCAACGTCCTGACTTTC. Translating gives CASSPAASGANVLTF.

The sample holds a few counts of this clonotype. This chain links TRBV7-2 with TRBJ2-5, with 10 bases identical to TRBD2. Germline V gene sequence: CDR1 SGHTA, CDR2 FQGNSA. V shed 2 bases, J shed 2 bases, and the junction held 5 bases outside the gene matches. The CDR3 consists of 16 residues. CDR3 sequence (DNA): TGTGCCAGCAGCTTATCAGCTAGCGGGGGTCAAGAGACCCAGTACTTC. It codes for CASSLSASGGQETQYF. The entire variable domain, with the rest obtained from reference TRBV7-2 and TRBJ2-5, is as follows: GAGVSQSPSNKVTEKGKDVELRCDPISGHTALYWYRQSLGQGLEFLIYFQGNSAPDKSGLPSDRFSAERTGGSVSTLTIQRTQQEDSAVYLCASSLSASGGQETQYFGPGTRLLVL.

As DNA, the CDR3 is TGTGCAAGTCGCCCCGAGGACGCAGGCTCCTACGAGCAGTACGTC. As protein: CASRPEDAGSYEQYV. The rearrangement links TRBV12-2 to TRBJ2-7; TRBD1, the table's D call, was not compared with the DNA. TRBV12-2 is marked as a pseudogene. The CDR3 has 15 residues.

The chain combines TRBV25-1 with TRBJ2-4; no clear D. The germline gives CDR1 MGHDK, CDR2 SYGVNS. Trimming pared 3 bases from V and 6 bases from J, leaving 3 bases between. CDR3 size: 11 residues. CDR3 residues: CASSDSNIQYF. CDR3 bases: TGTGCCAGCAGTGACTCAAACATTCAGTACTTC.

This chain uses TRBV12-3 or TRBV12-4 with TRBJ2-1; D is undetermined. The V gene lost 0 bases and the J gene lost 0 bases, with 6 bases spanning the gap. The CDR3 length is 15 residues. The CDR3, as DNA: TGTGCCAGCAGTTTAGCGAGTCGCTCCTACAATGAGCAGTTCTTC. This sequence encodes CASSLASRSYNEQFF.

This clonotype has only a few counts. The genes are TRBV6-2 or TRBV6-3 and TRBJ1-2, with D unclear. The CDR3 has 14 residues. Trimming left V 6 bases short and J 3 bases short, with 14 bases between. Per the germline V gene, CDR1 is MNHEY and CDR2 is SVGEGT. The CDR3 DNA is TGTGCCAGCAGCTCCTACCCCCGCGACTATGGCTACACCTTC. It codes for CASSSYPRDYGYTF.

The chain has TRBV2 and TRBJ2-5; D may be TRBD2 (5 bases). The CDR3 spans 13 residues. The ends were cut back, 8 bases at V and 2 bases at J, with 12 bases in the middle. Germline V gives CDR1 SNHLY, CDR2 FYNNEI. The CDR3 bases are TGTGCCAGCGGAGCGGCAGTACAAGAGACCCAGTACTTC. This sequence encodes CASGAAVQETQYF.

DNA for the CDR3: TGTGCCAGCAGCTTAGTAGGACTAGCGTTCTACAATGAGCAGTTCTTC. This gives the protein CASSLVGLAFYNEQFF. This chain uses TRBV11-1 with TRBJ2-1; 9 bases agree with TRBD2. Germline CDR1 and CDR2: SGHAT and FQDESV (reference sequence). With 1 base clipped from V and 3 bases from J, the junction kept 4 bases outside the gene matches. This CDR3 spans 16 amino acids.

CDR3 amino acids: CASSLEAPEDEQFF. As DNA, the CDR3 is TGCGCCAGCAGCTTGGAGGCCCCAGAAGATGAGCAGTTCTTC. This chain links TRBV5-1 with TRBJ2-1; no clear D gene. The CDR3 totals 14 residues. Germline V CDR1 and CDR2: SGHRS, YFSETQ. The V and J ends lost 0 bases and 8 bases respectively, with 12 bases between them.

The rearrangement joins TRBV24-1 to TRBJ1-2; 9 bases align to TRBD1. The CDR3 covers 14 residues. V was clipped by 4 bases and J by 2 bases; unmatched bases: 1. Per the germline V gene, CDR1 is KGHDR and CDR2 is SFDVKD. The CDR3 bases are TGTGCCACCAGTGAAGGGACAGGGAACTATGGCTACACCTTC. Protein sequence: CATSEGTGNYGYTF.